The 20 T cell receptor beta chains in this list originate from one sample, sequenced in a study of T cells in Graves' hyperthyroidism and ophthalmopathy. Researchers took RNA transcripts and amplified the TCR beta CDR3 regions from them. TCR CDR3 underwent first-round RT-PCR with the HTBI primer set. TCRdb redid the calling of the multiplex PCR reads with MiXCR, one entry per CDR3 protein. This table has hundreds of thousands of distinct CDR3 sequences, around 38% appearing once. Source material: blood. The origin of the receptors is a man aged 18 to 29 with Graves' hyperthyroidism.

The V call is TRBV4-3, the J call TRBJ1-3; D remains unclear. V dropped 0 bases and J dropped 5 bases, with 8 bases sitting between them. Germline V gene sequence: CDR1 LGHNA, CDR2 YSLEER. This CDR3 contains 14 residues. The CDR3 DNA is TGCGCCAGCAGCCAAGAAAGAAATCGAAACACCATATATTTT. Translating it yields CASSQERNRNTIYF.

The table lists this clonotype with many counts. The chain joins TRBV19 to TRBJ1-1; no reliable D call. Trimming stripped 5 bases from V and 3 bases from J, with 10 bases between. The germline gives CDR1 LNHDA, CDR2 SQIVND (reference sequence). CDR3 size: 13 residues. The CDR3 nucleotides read TGTGCCAGTAGTCCGGACGGTTACACTGAAGCTTTCTTT. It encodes CASSPDGYTEAFF.

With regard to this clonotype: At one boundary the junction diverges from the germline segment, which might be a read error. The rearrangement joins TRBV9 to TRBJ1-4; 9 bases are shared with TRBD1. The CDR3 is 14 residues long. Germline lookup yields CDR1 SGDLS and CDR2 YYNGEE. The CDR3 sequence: CGSSVGQGNEKLFF. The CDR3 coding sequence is TGTGGCAGCAGCGTCGGACAGGGGAATGAAAAACTGTTTTTT.

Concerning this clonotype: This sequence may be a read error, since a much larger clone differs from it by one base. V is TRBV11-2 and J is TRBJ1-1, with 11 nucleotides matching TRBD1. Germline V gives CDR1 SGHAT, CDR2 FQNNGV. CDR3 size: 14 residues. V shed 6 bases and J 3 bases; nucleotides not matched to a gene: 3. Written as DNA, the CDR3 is TGTGCCAGCAGGATGGGACAGGGGGACACTGAAGCTTTCTTT. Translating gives CASRMGQGDTEAFF.

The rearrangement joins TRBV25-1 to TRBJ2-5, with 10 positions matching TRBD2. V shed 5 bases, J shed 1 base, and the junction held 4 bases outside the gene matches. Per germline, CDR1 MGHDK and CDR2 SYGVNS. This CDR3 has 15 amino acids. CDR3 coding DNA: TGTGCCAGCAGTACCGGGACTAGCGTCCAAGAGACCCAGTACTTC. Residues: CASSTGTSVQETQYF.

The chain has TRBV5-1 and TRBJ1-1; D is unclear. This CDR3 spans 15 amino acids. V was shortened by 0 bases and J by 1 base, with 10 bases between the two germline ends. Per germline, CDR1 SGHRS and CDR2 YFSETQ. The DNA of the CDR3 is TGCGCCAGCAGCTTGGGGTGGGTCACGAACACTGAAGCTTTCTTT. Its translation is CASSLGWVTNTEAFF. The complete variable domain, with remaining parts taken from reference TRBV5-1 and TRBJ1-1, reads KAGVTQTPRYLIKTRGQQVTLSCSPISGHRSVSWYQQTPGQGLQFLFEYFSETQRNKGNFPGRFSGRQFSNSRSEMNVSTLELGDSALYLCASSLGWVTNTEAFFGQGTRLTVV.

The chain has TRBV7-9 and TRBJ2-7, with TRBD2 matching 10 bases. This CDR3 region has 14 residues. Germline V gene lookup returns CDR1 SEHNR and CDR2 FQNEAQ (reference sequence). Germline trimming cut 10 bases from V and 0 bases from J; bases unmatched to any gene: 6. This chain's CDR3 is CATEREGSSYEQYF. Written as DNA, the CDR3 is TGTGCCACCGAGCGGGAGGGAAGCTCCTACGAGCAGTACTTC.

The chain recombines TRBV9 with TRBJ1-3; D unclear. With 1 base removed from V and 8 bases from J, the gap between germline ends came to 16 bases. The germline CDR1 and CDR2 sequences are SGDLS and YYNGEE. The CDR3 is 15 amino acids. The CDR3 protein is CASSVNGPYGYTIYF. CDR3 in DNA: TGTGCCAGCAGCGTAAACGGGCCCTATGGCTACACCATATATTTT. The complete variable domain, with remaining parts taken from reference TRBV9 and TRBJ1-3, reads DSGVTQTPKHLITATGQRVTLRCSPRSGDLSVYWYQQSLDQGLQFLIQYYNGEERAKGNILERFSAQQFPDLHSELNLSSLELGDSALYFCASSVNGPYGYTIYFGEGSWLTVV.

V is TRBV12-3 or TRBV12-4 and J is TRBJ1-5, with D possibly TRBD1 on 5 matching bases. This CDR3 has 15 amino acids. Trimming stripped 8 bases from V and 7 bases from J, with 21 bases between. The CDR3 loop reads CASSRSQGEGQPQHF. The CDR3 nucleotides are TGTGCCAGCTCCCGGTCCCAGGGAGAAGGCCAGCCCCAGCATTTT.

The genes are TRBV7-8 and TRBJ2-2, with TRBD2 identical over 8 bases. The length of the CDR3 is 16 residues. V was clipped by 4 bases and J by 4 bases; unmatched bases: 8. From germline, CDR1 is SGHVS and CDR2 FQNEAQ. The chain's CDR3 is CASSSWTSRATGELFF. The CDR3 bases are TGTGCCAGCAGCTCTTGGACTAGCCGCGCCACCGGGGAGCTGTTTTTT. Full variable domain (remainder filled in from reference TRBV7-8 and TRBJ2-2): GAGVSQSPRYKVAKRGQDVALRCDPISGHVSLFWYQQALGQGPEFLTYFQNEAQLDKSGLPSDRFFAERPEGSVSTLKIQRTQQEDSAVYLCASSSWTSRATGELFFGEGSRLTVL.

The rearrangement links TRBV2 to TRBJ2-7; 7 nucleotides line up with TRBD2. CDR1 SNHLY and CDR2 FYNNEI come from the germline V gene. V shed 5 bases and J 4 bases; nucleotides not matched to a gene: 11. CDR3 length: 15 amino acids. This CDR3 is CASSLGTTNLYEQYF. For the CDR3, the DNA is TGTGCCAGCAGTCTTGGGACTACAAACCTTTACGAGCAGTACTTC.

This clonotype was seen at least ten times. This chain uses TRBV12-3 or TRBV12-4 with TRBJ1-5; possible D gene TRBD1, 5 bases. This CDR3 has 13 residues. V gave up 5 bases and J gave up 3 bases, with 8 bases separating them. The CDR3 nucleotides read TGTGCCAGCAGTCCCGGGACCAATCAGCCCCAGCATTTT. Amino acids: CASSPGTNQPQHF.

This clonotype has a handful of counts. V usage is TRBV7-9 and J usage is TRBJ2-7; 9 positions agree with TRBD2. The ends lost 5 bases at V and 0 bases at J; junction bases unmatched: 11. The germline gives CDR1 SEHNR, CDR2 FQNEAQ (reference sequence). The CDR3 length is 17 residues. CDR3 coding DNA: TGTGCCAGCAGCCATCACCTACCGCGGGAGGGCTCCTACGAGCAGTACTTC. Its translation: CASSHHLPREGSYEQYF.

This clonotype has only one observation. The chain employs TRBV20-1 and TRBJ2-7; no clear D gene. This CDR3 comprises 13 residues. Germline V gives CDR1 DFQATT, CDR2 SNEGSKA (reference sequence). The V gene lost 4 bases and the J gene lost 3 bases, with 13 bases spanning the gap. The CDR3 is CSATRPTFYEQYF. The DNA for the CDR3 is TGCAGTGCTACCCGCCCGACCTTCTACGAGCAGTACTTC.

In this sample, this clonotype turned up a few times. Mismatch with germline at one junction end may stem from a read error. CDR3 loop: CASSSAPGQGPYEQYF. The CDR3 DNA follows: TGTGCCAGCAGTTCAGCGCCGGGACAGGGCCCCTACGAGCAGTACTTC. The chain employs TRBV24-1 and TRBJ2-7, with 9 bases matching TRBD1. The germline CDR1 and CDR2 sequences are KGHDR and SFDVKD. The length of the CDR3 is 16 residues.

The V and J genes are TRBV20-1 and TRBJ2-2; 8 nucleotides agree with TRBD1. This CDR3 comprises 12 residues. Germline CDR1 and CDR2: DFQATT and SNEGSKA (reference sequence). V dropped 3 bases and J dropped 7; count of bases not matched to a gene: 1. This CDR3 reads CSARTGDGELFF. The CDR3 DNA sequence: TGCAGTGCTAGGACAGGGGACGGGGAGCTGTTTTTT.

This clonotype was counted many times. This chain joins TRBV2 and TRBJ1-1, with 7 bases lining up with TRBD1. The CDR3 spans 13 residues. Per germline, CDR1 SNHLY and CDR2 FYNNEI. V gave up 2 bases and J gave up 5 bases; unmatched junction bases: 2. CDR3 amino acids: CASSERGRTEAFF. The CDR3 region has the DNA TGTGCCAGCAGTGAAAGGGGGCGGACTGAAGCTTTCTTT.

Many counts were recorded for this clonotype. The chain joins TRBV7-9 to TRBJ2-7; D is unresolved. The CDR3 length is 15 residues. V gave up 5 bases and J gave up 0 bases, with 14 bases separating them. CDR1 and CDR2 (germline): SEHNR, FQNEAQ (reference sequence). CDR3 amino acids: CASSASAQNSYEQYF. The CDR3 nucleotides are TGTGCCAGCAGCGCGTCCGCACAGAACTCCTACGAGCAGTACTTC.

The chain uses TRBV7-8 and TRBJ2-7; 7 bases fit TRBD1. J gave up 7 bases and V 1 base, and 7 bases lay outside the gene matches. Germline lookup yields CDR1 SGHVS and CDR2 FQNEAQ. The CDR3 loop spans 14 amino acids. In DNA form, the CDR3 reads TGTGCCAGCAGCTTAGACACAGGGGACCTAGAGCAGTACTTC. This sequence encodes CASSLDTGDLEQYF.

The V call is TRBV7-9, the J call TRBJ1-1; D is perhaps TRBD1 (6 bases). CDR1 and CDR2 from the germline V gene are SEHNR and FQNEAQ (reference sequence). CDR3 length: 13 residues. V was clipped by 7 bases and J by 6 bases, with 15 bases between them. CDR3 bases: TGTGCCAGCACCCAAGAGGGGGACGCTGAAGCTTTCTTT. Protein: CASTQEGDAEAFF. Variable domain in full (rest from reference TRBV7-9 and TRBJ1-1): DTGVSQNPRHKITKRGQNVTFRCDPISEHNRLYWYRQTLGQGPEFLTYFQNEAQLEKSRLLSDRFSAERPKGSFSTLEIQRTEQGDSAMYLCASTQEGDAEAFFGQGTRLTVV.